This TCR beta chain derives from a study of T cell changes during pregnancy in multiple sclerosis. From germline, CDR1 is SGDLS and CDR2 YYNGEE. CDR3 length: 12 amino acids. Trimming took 3 bases from V and 6 from J, leaving 6 bases between them. Clones were sequenced by immunoSEQ multiplex PCR, and TCRdb holds only the in-frame ones, with some missing. The sample holds 27,000 or so clones, approximately 91% seen once. This TCR derives from a female donor with multiple sclerosis, enrolled in a pregnancy study. The source was CD8+ T cells from peripheral blood mononuclear cells, collected in the second trimester of pregnancy. V and J are TRBV9 and TRBJ2-2; tentatively, D is TRBD2 (5 bases). The CDR3 loop reads CASSARAGELFF. Here the CDR3 DNA reads TGTGCCAGCAGCGCGCGGGCCGGGGAGCTGTTTTTT.